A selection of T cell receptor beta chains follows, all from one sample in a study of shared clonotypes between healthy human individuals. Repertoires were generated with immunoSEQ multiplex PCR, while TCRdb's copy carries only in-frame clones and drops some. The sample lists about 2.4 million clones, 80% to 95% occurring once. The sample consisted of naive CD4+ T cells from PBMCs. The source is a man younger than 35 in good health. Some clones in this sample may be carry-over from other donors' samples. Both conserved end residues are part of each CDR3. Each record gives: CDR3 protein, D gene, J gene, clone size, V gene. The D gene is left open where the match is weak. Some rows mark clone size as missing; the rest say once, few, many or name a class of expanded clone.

CASSPSSSKLADTQYF,-,TRBJ2-3,-,TRBV7-3
CASSEPRDSTDTQYF,-,TRBJ2-3,-,TRBV11-1
CASSVAGTVQETQYF,TRBD1,TRBJ2-5,-,TRBV19
CASRETRGSGELFF,-,TRBJ2-2,-,TRBV7-6
CSVAGLAGGPSREQYF,TRBD2,TRBJ2-7,-,TRBV29-1
CASSPNPGSGNTIYF,-,TRBJ1-3,-,TRBV6-6
CASSLGVTQETQYF,-,TRBJ2-5,once,TRBV11-1
CASSPGGSTYNEQFF,TRBD2,TRBJ2-1,-,TRBV18
CATSRGIRAGDSYNEQFF,TRBD2,TRBJ2-1,-,TRBV15
CQVTYEQYF,-,TRBJ2-7,few,TRBV28
CASSRVGTDYGYTF,TRBD1,TRBJ1-2,-,TRBV28
CAGRLGGTNQPQHF,-,TRBJ1-5,-,TRBV2
CASSLRGREDEQYF,-,TRBJ2-7,-,TRBV27
CASSGATGELFF,-,TRBJ2-2,once,TRBV9
CAITPGDWHGYTF,-,TRBJ1-2,once,TRBV10-3
CASSAPGTSGRAFETQYF,TRBD2,TRBJ2-5,-,TRBV7-2
CASSFPRATQYF,-,TRBJ2-5,-,TRBV5-6
CASRAPYGTAYNEQFF,-,TRBJ2-1,-,TRBV28
CASSGRDSEAFF,TRBD1,TRBJ1-1,-,TRBV9
CASSERPGQGTQYF,-,TRBJ2-5,-,TRBV10-1
CASSPDPQNIINEAFF,-,TRBJ1-1,-,TRBV6-6
CASSNPGLAGMHEQFF,TRBD2,TRBJ2-1,-,TRBV7-2
CASSLGPNSYNEQFF,-,TRBJ2-1,-,TRBV11-3
CASSSAHVIPNTEAFF,-,TRBJ1-1,-,TRBV27
CASSPGTGMRETQYF,TRBD1,TRBJ2-5,once,TRBV7-2